This T cell receptor (beta chain) was sequenced for a study of blood T cell repertoires in COVID-19. Across the study: PBMCs, B-cell-depleted T cells, or T cells were the source of the cDNA or gDNA that made up the material.

In the authors' workflow: Amplified reference gene primers provided the basis for estimating nucleated cell counts. Data came from immunoSEQ multiplex PCR; TCRdb stores just in-frame clones and leaves some out. Clone size and V and J calls were adopted from that table, with D and trimming inferred from the DNA. Seen here are some 120,000 clones, about 85% observed once, and the top ten hold under 8%. Trimming pared 6 bases from V and 4 bases from J, leaving 12 bases between. This CDR3 region has 13 residues. Source material: peripheral blood. This receptor was taken from a man at least 80 years old with active or convalescent COVID-19. The J gene is TRBJ1-2, the V gene TRBV12-3 or TRBV12-4; D not resolved. As DNA, the CDR3 is TGTGCCAGCAGGGCGGCCAGTACCTATGGCTACACCTTC. It encodes CASRAASTYGYTF.